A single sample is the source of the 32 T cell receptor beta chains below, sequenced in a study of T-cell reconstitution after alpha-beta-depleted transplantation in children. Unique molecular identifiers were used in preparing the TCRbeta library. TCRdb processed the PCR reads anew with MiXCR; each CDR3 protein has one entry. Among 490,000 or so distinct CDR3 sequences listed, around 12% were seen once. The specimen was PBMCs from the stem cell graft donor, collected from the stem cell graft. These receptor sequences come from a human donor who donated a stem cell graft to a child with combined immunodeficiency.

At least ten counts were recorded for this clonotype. CDR3 loop: CASSWRNEQFF. CDR3 nucleotides: TGTGCCAGCAGCTGGAGGAATGAGCAGTTCTTC. The chain is built from TRBV7-8 and TRBJ2-1, with a possible D match to TRBD2 (5 bases). V was pared by 4 bases and J by 7 bases, with 5 bases between. CDR3 length equals 11 residues. Germline assignment: CDR1 SGHVS and CDR2 FQNEAQ.

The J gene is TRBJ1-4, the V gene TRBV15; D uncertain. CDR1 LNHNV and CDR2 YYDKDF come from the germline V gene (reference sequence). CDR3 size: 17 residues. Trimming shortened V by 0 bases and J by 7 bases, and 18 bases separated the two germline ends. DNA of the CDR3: TGTGCCACCAGCAGAGATAGCATCAGTGACAAAAGTGAAAAACTGTTTTTT. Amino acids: CATSRDSISDKSEKLFF.

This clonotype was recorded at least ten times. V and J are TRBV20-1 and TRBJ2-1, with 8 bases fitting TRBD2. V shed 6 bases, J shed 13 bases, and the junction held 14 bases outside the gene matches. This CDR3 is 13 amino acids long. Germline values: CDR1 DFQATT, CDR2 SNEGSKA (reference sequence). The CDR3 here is CSARKIAGPSQFF. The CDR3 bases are TGCAGTGCCCGAAAAATAGCGGGACCATCCCAGTTCTTC.

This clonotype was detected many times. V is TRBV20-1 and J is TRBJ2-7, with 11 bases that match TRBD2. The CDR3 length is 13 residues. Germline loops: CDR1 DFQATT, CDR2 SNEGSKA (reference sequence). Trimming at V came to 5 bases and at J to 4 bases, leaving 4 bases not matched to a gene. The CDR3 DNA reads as TGCAGTGCTGTAGCGGGAGGGCCGTACGAGCAGTACTTC. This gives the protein CSAVAGGPYEQYF.

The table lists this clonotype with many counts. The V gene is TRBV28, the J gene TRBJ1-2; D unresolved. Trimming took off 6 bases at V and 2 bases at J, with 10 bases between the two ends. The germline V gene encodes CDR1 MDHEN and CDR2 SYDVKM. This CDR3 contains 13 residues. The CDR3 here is CASRIGQNYGYTF. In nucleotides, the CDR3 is TGTGCCAGCAGAATAGGGCAGAACTATGGCTACACCTTC.

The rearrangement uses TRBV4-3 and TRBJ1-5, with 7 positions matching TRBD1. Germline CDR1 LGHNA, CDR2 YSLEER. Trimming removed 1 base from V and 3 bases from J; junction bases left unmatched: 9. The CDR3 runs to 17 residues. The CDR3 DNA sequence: TGCGCCAGCAGCCAAGGGCTAGGACAGGCCGCCAATCAGCCCCAGCATTTT. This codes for CASSQGLGQAANQPQHF.

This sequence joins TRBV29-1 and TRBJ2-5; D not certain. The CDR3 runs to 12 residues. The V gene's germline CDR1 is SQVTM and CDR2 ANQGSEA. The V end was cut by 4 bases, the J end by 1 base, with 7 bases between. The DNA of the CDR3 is TGCAGCGTTGCTGGACCCCAAGAGACCCAGTACTTC. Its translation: CSVAGPQETQYF.

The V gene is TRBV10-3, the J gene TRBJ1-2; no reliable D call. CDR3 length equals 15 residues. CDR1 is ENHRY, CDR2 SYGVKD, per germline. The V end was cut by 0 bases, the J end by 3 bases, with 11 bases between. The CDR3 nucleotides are TGTGCCATCAGTGAGTCGAAAGGGCCCCACTATGGCTACACCTTC. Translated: CAISESKGPHYGYTF.

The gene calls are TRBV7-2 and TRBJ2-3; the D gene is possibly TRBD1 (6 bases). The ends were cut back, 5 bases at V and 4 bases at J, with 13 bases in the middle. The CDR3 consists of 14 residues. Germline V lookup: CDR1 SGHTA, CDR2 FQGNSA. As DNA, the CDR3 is TGTGCCAGCAGCACTCAGGGGTACTCAGATACGCAGTATTTT. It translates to CASSTQGYSDTQYF.

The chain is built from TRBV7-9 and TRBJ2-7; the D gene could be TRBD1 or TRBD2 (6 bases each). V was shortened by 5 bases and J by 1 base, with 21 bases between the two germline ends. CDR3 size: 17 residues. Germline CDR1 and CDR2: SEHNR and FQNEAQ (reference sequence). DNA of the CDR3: TGTGCCAGCAGCCAAGGGGGGTTTGTCGCCCGATCCTACGAGCAGTACTTC. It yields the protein CASSQGGFVARSYEQYF.

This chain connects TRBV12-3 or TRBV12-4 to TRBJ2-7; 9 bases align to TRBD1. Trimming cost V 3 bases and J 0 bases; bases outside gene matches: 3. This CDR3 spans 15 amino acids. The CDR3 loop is CASSFATGGSYEQYF. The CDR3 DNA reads TGTGCCAGCAGTTTCGCGACAGGGGGCTCCTACGAGCAGTACTTC.

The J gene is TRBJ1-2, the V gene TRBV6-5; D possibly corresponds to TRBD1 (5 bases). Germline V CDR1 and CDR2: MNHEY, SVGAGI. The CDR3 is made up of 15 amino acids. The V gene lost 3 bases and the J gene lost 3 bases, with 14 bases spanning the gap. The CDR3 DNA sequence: TGTGCCAGCAGTTATGGGCTGGGGCAGGACTATGGCTACACCTTC. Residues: CASSYGLGQDYGYTF.

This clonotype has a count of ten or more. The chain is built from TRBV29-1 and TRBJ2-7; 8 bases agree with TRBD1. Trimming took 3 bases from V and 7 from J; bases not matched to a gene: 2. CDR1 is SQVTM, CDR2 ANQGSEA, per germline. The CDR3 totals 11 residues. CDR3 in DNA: TGCAGCGTTGACAGGGGGCGGGAGCAGTACTTC. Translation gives CSVDRGREQYF.

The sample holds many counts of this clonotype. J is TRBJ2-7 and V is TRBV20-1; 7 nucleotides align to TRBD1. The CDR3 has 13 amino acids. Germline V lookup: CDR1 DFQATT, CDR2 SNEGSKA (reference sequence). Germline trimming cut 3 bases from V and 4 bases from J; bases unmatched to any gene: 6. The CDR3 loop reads CSARGDREYEQYF. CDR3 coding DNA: TGCAGTGCTAGGGGAGACAGGGAATACGAGCAGTACTTC.

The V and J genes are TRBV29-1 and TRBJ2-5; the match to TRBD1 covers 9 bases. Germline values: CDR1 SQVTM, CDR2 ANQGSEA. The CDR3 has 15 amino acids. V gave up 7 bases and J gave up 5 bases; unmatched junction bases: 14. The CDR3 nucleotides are TGCAGCGCGGGCCCCACAGGGGGCGTGCGGGAGACCCAGTACTTC. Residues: CSAGPTGGVRETQYF.

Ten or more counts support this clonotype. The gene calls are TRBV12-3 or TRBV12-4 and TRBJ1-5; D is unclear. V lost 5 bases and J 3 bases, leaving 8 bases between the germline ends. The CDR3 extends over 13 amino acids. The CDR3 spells CASSRSHNQPQHF. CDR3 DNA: TGTGCCAGCAGTCGGTCCCACAATCAGCCCCAGCATTTT.

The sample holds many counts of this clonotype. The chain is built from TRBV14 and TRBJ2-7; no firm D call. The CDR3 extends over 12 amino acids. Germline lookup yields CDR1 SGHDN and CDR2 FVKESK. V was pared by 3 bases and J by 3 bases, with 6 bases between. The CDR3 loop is CASSQANYEQYF. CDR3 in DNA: TGTGCCAGCAGCCAGGCAAACTACGAGCAGTACTTC.

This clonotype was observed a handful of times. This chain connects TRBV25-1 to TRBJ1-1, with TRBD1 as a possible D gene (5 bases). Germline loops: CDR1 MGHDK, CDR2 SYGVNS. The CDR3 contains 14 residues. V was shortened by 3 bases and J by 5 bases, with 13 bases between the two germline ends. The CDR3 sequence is CASSEMGLGTEAFF. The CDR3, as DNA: TGTGCCAGCAGTGAGATGGGGCTGGGGACTGAAGCTTTCTTT.

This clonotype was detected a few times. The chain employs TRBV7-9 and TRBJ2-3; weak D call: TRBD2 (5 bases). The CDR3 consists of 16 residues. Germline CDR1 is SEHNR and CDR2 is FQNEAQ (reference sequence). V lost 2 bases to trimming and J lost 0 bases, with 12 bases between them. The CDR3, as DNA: TGTGCCAGCAGCTTAAGCCTAGCAAAGAGCACAGATACGCAGTATTTT. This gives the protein CASSLSLAKSTDTQYF.

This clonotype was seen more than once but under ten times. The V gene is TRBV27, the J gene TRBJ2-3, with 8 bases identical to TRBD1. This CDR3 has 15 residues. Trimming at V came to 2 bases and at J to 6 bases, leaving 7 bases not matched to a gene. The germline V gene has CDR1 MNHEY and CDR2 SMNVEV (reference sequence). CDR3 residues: CASSLLGRGPDTQYF. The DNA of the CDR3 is TGTGCCAGCAGTTTACTCGGCAGGGGGCCCGATACGCAGTATTTT.

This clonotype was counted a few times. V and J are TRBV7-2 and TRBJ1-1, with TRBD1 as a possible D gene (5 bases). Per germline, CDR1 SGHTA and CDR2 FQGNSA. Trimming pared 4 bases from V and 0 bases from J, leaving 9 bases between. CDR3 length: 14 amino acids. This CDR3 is CASSYNRLNTEAFF. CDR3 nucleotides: TGTGCCAGCAGCTATAACAGGCTGAACACTGAAGCTTTCTTT. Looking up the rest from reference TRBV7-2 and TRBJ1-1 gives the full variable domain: GAGVSQSPSNKVTEKGKDVELRCDPISGHTALYWYRQSLGQGLEFLIYFQGNSAPDKSGLPSDRFSAERTGGSVSTLTIQRTQQEDSAVYLCASSYNRLNTEAFFGQGTRLTVV.

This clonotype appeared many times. The CDR3 bases are TGCAGCGTTGGTTCCGCGAGGCCGACTAGCGAGCAGTACTTC. This codes for CSVGSARPTSEQYF. V and J are TRBV29-1 and TRBJ2-7; possible D gene TRBD2, 6 bases. The V gene's germline CDR1 is SQVTM and CDR2 ANQGSEA. V dropped 4 bases and J dropped 6 bases, with 19 bases sitting between them. The CDR3 runs to 14 residues.

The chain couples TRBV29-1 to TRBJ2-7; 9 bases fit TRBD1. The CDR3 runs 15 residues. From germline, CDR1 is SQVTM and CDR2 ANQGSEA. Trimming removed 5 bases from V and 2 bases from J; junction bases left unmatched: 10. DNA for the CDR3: TGCAGCGTTTTGACCGACCGGGACAGGGCCTACGAGCAGTACTTC. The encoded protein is CSVLTDRDRAYEQYF.

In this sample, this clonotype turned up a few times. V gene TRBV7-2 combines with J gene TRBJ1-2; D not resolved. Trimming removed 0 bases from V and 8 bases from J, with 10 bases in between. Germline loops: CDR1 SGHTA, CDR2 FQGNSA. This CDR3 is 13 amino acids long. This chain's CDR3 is CASSLASAGGYTF. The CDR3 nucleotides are TGTGCCAGCAGCTTAGCTTCGGCAGGAGGCTACACCTTC.

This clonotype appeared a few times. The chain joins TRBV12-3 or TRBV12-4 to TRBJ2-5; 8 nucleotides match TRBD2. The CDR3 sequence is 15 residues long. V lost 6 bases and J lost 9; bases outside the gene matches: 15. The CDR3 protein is CASSFESRVAGPQYF. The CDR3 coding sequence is TGTGCCAGCAGCTTCGAGAGTAGAGTAGCGGGACCCCAGTACTTC.

The CDR3: CASSPTTGINEKLFF. CDR3 nucleotide sequence: TGTGCCAGTAGTCCAACGACAGGGATTAATGAAAAACTGTTTTTT. The chain has TRBV19 and TRBJ1-4, with 7 bases fitting TRBD1. The CDR3 is 15 residues long. Trimming removed 5 bases from V and 4 bases from J; junction bases left unmatched: 7. Germline assignment: CDR1 LNHDA and CDR2 SQIVND (reference sequence).

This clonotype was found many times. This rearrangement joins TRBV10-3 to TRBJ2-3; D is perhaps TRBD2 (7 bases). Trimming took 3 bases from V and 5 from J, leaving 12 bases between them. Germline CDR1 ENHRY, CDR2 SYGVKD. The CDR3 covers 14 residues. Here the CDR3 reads CAISDGGAEDTQYF. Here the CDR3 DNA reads TGTGCCATCAGTGATGGGGGGGCCGAAGATACGCAGTATTTT.

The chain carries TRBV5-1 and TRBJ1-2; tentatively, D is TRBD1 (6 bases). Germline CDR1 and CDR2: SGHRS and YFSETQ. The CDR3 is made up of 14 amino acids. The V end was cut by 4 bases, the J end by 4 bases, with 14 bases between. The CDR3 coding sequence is TGCGCCAGCAGCCCGTCCGGGACACCCTATGGCTACACCTTC. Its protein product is CASSPSGTPYGYTF.

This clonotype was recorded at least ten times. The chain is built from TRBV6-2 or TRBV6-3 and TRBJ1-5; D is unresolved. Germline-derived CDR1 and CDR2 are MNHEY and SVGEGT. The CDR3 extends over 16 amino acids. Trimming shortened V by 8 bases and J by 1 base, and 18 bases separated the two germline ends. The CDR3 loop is CASGMFGSGSNQPQHF. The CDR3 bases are TGTGCCAGCGGAATGTTTGGAAGTGGGAGCAATCAGCCCCAGCATTTT.

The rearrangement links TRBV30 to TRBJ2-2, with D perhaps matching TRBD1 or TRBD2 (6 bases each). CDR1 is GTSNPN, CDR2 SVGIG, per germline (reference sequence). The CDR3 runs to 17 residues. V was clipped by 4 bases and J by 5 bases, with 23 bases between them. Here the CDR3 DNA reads TGTGCCTGGATCCCACACGGGGGCAGGGGTAAAACCGGGGAGCTGTTTTTT. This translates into CAWIPHGGRGKTGELFF.

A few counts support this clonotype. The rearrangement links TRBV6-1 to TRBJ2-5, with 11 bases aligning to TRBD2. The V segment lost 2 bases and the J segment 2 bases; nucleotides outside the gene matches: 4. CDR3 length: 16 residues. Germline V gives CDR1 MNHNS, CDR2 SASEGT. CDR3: CASSEWGLAEQETQYF. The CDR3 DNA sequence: TGTGCCAGCAGTGAATGGGGACTAGCGGAACAAGAGACCCAGTACTTC.

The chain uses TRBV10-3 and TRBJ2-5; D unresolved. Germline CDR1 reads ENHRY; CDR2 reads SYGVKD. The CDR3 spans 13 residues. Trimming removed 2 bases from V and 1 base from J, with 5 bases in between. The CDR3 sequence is CAISETSQETQYF. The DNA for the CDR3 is TGTGCCATCAGTGAGACAAGCCAAGAGACCCAGTACTTC.